Following are 29 T cell receptor beta chains from one sample sequenced in a study of blood T cell repertoires in COVID-19. Method: immunoSEQ multiplex PCR; TCRdb's copy keeps in-frame clones and lacks some. This table has 80,000 or so clones, 81% appearing once. Specimen: peripheral blood. Receptors were obtained from a man older than 75 with acute or convalescent COVID-19.

This clone appeared a few times. This chain links TRBV4-1 with TRBJ1-3; tentatively, D is TRBD1 (6 bases). The CDR3 has 16 residues. Trimming left V 0 bases short and J 0 bases short, with 9 bases between. Germline CDR1 is MGHRA and CDR2 is YSYEKL. CDR3 nucleotides: TGCGCCAGCAGCCAAGAGGGACACAGCTCTGGAAACACCATATATTTT. This codes for CASSQEGHSSGNTIYF.

The V and J genes are TRBV5-1 and TRBJ2-1; no clear D. The V gene lost 0 bases and the J gene lost 7 bases, with 11 bases spanning the gap. The CDR3 covers 14 residues. Germline V CDR1 and CDR2: SGHRS, YFSETQ. The CDR3 here is CASSLVAVGNEQFF. CDR3 DNA sequence: TGCGCCAGCAGCTTGGTGGCCGTCGGGAATGAGCAGTTCTTC.

This sequence joins TRBV6-6 and TRBJ2-3; 9 bases map to TRBD2. Germline-derived CDR1 and CDR2 are MNHNY and SVGAGI (reference sequence). V lost 0 bases and J lost 3; bases outside the gene matches: 1. The length of the CDR3 is 15 residues. For the CDR3, the DNA is TGTGCCAGCAGTTACTCCAGCGGGAGGACAGATACGCAGTATTTT. Protein: CASSYSSGRTDTQYF.

The V and J genes are TRBV20-1 and TRBJ2-4; perhaps TRBD1 as D (6 bases). Trimming cost V 3 bases and J 8 bases, with 14 bases left between them. This CDR3 is built from 13 residues. Per the germline V gene, CDR1 is DFQATT and CDR2 is SNEGSKA (reference sequence). The CDR3 bases are TGCAGTGCTAGTTTGGGGGCACGGGACATTCAGTACTTC. The encoded protein is CSASLGARDIQYF.

This chain links TRBV19 with TRBJ1-2; 7 bases are shared with TRBD1. Germline-derived CDR1 and CDR2 are LNHDA and SQIVND (reference sequence). V trimming: 7 bases; J trimming: 4 bases; junction bases outside the gene matches: 9. The CDR3 contains 14 residues. CDR3 nucleotide sequence: TGTGCCAGTACCCCACAGGGGTATGGCTATGGCTACACCTTC. Its protein product is CASTPQGYGYGYTF.

As concerns this clone: One base away lies a much larger clone, so this may be a sequencing read error. The rearrangement joins TRBV11-2 to TRBJ1-5; possible D gene TRBD1, 5 bases. This CDR3 spans 13 amino acids. The germline V gene has CDR1 SGHAT and CDR2 FQNNGV. Between the trimmed V and J ends, which lost 2 bases and 5 bases, there was a span of 7 bases. The CDR3 DNA is TGTGCCAGCAGCTTAATACAGGATCAGCCCCAGCATTTT. This encodes CASSLIQDQPQHF.

The V gene is TRBV9, the J gene TRBJ2-7, with D maybe TRBD1 (6 bases). This CDR3 contains 14 residues. The V and J ends lost 4 bases and 2 bases respectively, with 13 bases between them. Per germline, CDR1 SGDLS and CDR2 YYNGEE. The CDR3 coding sequence is TGTGCCAGCAGCACAAATGGACAGCCCTACGAGCAGTACTTC. Its translation is CASSTNGQPYEQYF.

This chain uses TRBV19 with TRBJ1-3, with 10 bases aligning to TRBD1. CDR1 and CDR2 (germline): LNHDA, SQIVND (reference sequence). The CDR3 covers 15 residues. V was pared by 4 bases and J by 6 bases, with 6 bases of the junction left unmatched. CDR3 DNA sequence: TGTGCCAGTAGTACCACGACAGGGGGCGTAAACACCATATATTTT. Its translation is CASSTTTGGVNTIYF. Based on the CDR3 plus reference TRBV19 and TRBJ1-3, the full variable domain is DGGITQSPKYLFRKEGQNVTLSCEQNLNHDAMYWYRQDPGQGLRLIYYSQIVNDFQKGDIAEGYSVSREKKESFPLTVTSAQKNPTAFYLCASSTTTGGVNTIYFGEGSWLTVV.

This chain joins TRBV7-8 and TRBJ2-5; 7 bases agree with TRBD1. The junction had 6 bases not matched to a gene; V was cut back by 0 bases and J by 5 bases. CDR3 length equals 15 residues. The germline V gene has CDR1 SGHVS and CDR2 FQNEAQ. The chain's CDR3 is CASSLATGMGETQYF. In DNA form, the CDR3 reads TGTGCCAGCAGCTTAGCGACAGGGATGGGTGAGACCCAGTACTTC.

V gene TRBV27 combines with J gene TRBJ2-2, with D possibly being TRBD2 (6 bases). V was shortened by 2 bases and J by 1 base, with 8 bases between the two germline ends. This CDR3 comprises 15 residues. Germline CDR1 is MNHEY and CDR2 is SMNVEV (reference sequence). The CDR3 coding sequence is TGTGCCAGCAGTTTAGGGAGGATGAACACCGGGGAGCTGTTTTTT. Amino acid sequence: CASSLGRMNTGELFF.

The chain is built from TRBV7-3 and TRBJ2-1, with 10 bases aligning to TRBD1. Germline V gene lookup returns CDR1 SGHTA and CDR2 FQGTGA. Unmatched junction bases numbered 2, after V lost 4 bases and J lost 2 bases. This CDR3 comprises 15 residues. CDR3 coding DNA: TGTGCCAGCAGCTACGGACAGGGGGCCTACAATGAGCAGTTCTTC. Translated, it gives CASSYGQGAYNEQFF.

As to this clone: Other nucleotide sequences in the sample specify the same CDR3. The chain recombines TRBV19 with TRBJ1-5, with 7 bases lining up with TRBD1. V shed 3 bases, J shed 3 bases, and the junction held 2 bases outside the gene matches. CDR3 length equals 14 residues. CDR1 LNHDA and CDR2 SQIVND come from the germline V gene (reference sequence). The CDR3 protein is CASSIGTVNQPQHF. CDR3 bases: TGTGCCAGTAGTATCGGGACAGTCAATCAGCCCCAGCATTTT.

This clone occurred once. The chain employs TRBV28 and TRBJ2-4; 7 positions agree with TRBD1. With V trimmed by 5 bases and J by 6 bases, 13 bases remained unmatched. There are 16 residues in the CDR3. Germline assignment: CDR1 MDHEN and CDR2 SYDVKM. The CDR3 bases are TGTGCCAGCAGTCCTTGGACAGGTGGGGTGGGAAACATTCAGTACTTC. As protein: CASSPWTGGVGNIQYF.

J is TRBJ2-5 and V is TRBV18, with TRBD1 matching over 7 bases. This CDR3 contains 14 residues. The trim removed 3 bases at V and 0 bases at J, leaving 1 base unmatched. Germline CDR1 KGHSH, CDR2 LQKENI. CDR3: CASSPGQDQETQYF. The CDR3 coding sequence is TGTGCCAGCTCACCCGGACAGGACCAAGAGACCCAGTACTTC.

CDR3 sequence (DNA): TGTGCCAGCAACCAAGGGCTCTGGGGGGGGTCCTACAATGAGCAGTTCTTC. Amino acids: CASNQGLWGGSYNEQFF. The chain carries TRBV7-2 and TRBJ2-1, with 7 bases fitting TRBD2. This CDR3 comprises 17 residues. CDR1 and CDR2 from the germline V gene are SGHTA and FQGNSA. J lost 1 base, V lost 7 bases, and 13 bases had no gene match.

J is TRBJ2-1 and V is TRBV9; D is uncertain. The CDR3 spans 13 residues. Germline loops: CDR1 SGDLS, CDR2 YYNGEE. Between the trimmed V and J ends, which lost 2 bases and 6 bases, there was a span of 9 bases. DNA of the CDR3: TGTGCCAGCAGCGTCGCCGGGTCCAATGAGCAGTTCTTC. It is translated as CASSVAGSNEQFF.

V gene TRBV7-6 combines with J gene TRBJ2-3; a possible D gene is TRBD1 (6 bases). V lost 4 bases and J 6 bases, leaving 17 bases between the germline ends. The germline CDR1 and CDR2 sequences are SGHVS and FNYEAQ. CDR3 length: 15 amino acids. In DNA form, the CDR3 reads TGTGCCAGCAGCTCCTCTCAGGGGAGACGGGATACGCAGTATTTT. Translating it yields CASSSSQGRRDTQYF.

The rearrangement joins TRBV5-1 to TRBJ1-1, with 7 bases fitting TRBD1. The germline CDR1 and CDR2 sequences are SGHRS and YFSETQ. With V trimmed by 3 bases and J by 1 base, 6 bases remained unmatched. The CDR3 spans 15 residues. CDR3 amino acids: CASSSQGTANTEAFF. CDR3 in DNA: TGCGCCAGCAGCTCCCAAGGGACAGCGAACACTGAAGCTTTCTTT.

The CDR3, as DNA: TGTGCCAGCAGCTTAATGGGCGGGTCGGGGGCTTTCTTT. Its protein is CASSLMGGSGAFF. V is TRBV7-3 and J is TRBJ1-1, with D unresolved. Trimming left V 1 base short and J 11 bases short, with 14 bases between. The CDR3 extends over 13 amino acids. Germline values: CDR1 SGHTA, CDR2 FQGTGA.

V is TRBV6-6 and J is TRBJ1-5, with 7 bases that match TRBD1. The CDR3 totals 15 residues. Germline V gives CDR1 MNHNY, CDR2 SVGAGI (reference sequence). Unmatched junction bases numbered 9, after V lost 6 bases and J lost 4 bases. CDR3 nucleotide sequence: TGTGCCAGCAGCCATGACAGGGCTAAGAATCAGCCCCAGCATTTT. Its translation: CASSHDRAKNQPQHF.

The chain links TRBV7-9 to TRBJ1-4, with D possibly matching TRBD1 (5 bases). Per the germline V gene, CDR1 is SEHNR and CDR2 is FQNEAQ (reference sequence). The CDR3 runs 14 residues. Trimming removed 1 base from V and 6 bases from J, with 9 bases in between. The CDR3 sequence: CASSLGGADEKLFF. In nucleotides, the CDR3 is TGTGCCAGCAGCTTAGGGGGCGCCGATGAAAAACTGTTTTTT. The full variable domain, completed using reference TRBV7-9 and TRBJ1-4, is DTGVSQNPRHKITKRGQNVTFRCDPISEHNRLYWYRQTLGQGPEFLTYFQNEAQLEKSRLLSDRFSAERPKGSFSTLEIQRTEQGDSAMYLCASSLGGADEKLFFGSGTQLSVL.

J is TRBJ1-4 and V is TRBV6-5, with a possible D match to TRBD1 (5 bases). Germline loops: CDR1 MNHEY, CDR2 SVGAGI. V gave up 0 bases and J gave up 11 bases, with 13 bases separating them. CDR3 size: 14 residues. The CDR3 DNA follows: TGTGCCAGCAGTTACTCAGAAGGGCCAGGGAAACTGTTTTTT. Protein sequence: CASSYSEGPGKLFF.

The genes are TRBV5-1 and TRBJ1-1; the D gene is possibly TRBD1 (5 bases). This CDR3 spans 16 amino acids. CDR1 SGHRS and CDR2 YFSETQ come from the germline V gene. The V end lost 3 bases, the J end lost 5 bases, and 20 bases lay between the germline ends. In nucleotides, the CDR3 is TGCGCCAGCAGCTCGTTGGGGGTGGGCGCGGGGACTGAAGCTTTCTTT. Amino acid sequence: CASSSLGVGAGTEAFF.

V gene TRBV6-1 combines with J gene TRBJ1-1; D is unclear. There are 14 residues in the CDR3. Germline V gene lookup returns CDR1 MNHNS and CDR2 SASEGT. V was shortened by 1 base and J by 3 bases, with 9 bases between the two germline ends. CDR3 residues: CASSEVISYTEAFF. The CDR3 nucleotides read TGTGCCAGCAGTGAAGTTATCAGTTACACTGAAGCTTTCTTT.

V usage is TRBV10-3 and J usage is TRBJ2-6; 8 nucleotides align to TRBD1. The CDR3 consists of 16 residues. V dropped 8 bases and J dropped 0; count of bases not matched to a gene: 6. Germline-derived CDR1 and CDR2 are ENHRY and SYGVKD. CDR3 region: CAIPGQALSGANVLTF. The CDR3, as DNA: TGTGCCATCCCGGGACAGGCTCTCTCTGGGGCCAACGTCCTGACTTTC.

This clone was observed once. This rearrangement joins TRBV28 to TRBJ1-6; TRBD1 aligns across 9 bases. Germline loops: CDR1 MDHEN, CDR2 SYDVKM. There are 15 residues in the CDR3. The trim removed 4 bases at V and 10 bases at J, leaving 8 bases unmatched. CDR3 DNA sequence: TGTGCCAGCAGTTCACAGGGGGCGGGGGTGTCACCCCTCCACTTT. Translating it yields CASSSQGAGVSPLHF.

The rearrangement joins TRBV29-1 to TRBJ1-5; 7 nucleotides align to TRBD1. The CDR3 has 14 residues. The germline CDR1 and CDR2 sequences are SQVTM and ANQGSEA. With V trimmed by 4 bases and J by 3 bases, 6 bases remained unmatched. The chain's CDR3 is CSVVGTEINQPQHF. The CDR3 DNA reads TGCAGCGTTGTGGGGACAGAGATCAATCAGCCCCAGCATTTT.

This clone was seen a handful of times. The CDR3 spells CAWGRGQAYEQYF. The CDR3 bases are TGTGCCTGGGGACGGGGACAGGCCTACGAGCAGTACTTC. The chain recombines TRBV30 with TRBJ2-7; 8 bases fit TRBD1. The CDR3 has 13 amino acids. V lost 5 bases and J lost 2; bases outside the gene matches: 5. Germline CDR1 reads GTSNPN; CDR2 reads SVGIG (reference sequence).

V usage is TRBV5-1 and J usage is TRBJ2-2; a possible D gene is TRBD1 (5 bases). Trimming stripped 0 bases from V and 2 bases from J, with 8 bases between. This CDR3 comprises 15 residues. Germline V CDR1 and CDR2: SGHRS, YFSETQ. CDR3 sequence: CASSLATANTGELFF. The CDR3 DNA reads TGCGCCAGCAGCTTGGCGACAGCCAACACCGGGGAGCTGTTTTTT.